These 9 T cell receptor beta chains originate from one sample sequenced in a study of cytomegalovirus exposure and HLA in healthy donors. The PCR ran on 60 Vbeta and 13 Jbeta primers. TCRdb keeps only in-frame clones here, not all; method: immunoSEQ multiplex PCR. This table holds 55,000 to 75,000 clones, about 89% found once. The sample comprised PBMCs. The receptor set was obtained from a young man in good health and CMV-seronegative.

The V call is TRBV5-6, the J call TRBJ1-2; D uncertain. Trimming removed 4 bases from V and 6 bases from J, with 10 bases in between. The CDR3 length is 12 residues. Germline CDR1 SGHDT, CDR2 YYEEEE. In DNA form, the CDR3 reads TGTGCCAGCAGCCAATACTCGGATGGCTACACCTTC. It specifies CASSQYSDGYTF.

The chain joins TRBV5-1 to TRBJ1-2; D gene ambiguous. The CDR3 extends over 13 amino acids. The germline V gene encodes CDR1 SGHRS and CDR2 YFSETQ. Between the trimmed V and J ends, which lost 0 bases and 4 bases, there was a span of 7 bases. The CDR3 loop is CASSLDLSYGYTF. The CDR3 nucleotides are TGCGCCAGCAGCTTGGACTTAAGCTATGGCTACACCTTC.

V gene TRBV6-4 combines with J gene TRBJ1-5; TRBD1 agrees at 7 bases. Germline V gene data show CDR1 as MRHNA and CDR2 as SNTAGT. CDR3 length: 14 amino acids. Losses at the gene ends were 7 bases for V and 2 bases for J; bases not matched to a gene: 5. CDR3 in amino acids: CASTGGGGNQPQHF. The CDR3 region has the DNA TGTGCCAGCACAGGGGGTGGGGGCAATCAGCCCCAGCATTTT.

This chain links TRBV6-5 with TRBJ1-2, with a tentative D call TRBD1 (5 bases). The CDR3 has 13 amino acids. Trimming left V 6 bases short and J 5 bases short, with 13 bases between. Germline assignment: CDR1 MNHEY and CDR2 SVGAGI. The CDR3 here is CASSRGVKYGYTF. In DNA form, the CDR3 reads TGTGCCAGCAGCCGGGGGGTAAAGTATGGCTACACCTTC.

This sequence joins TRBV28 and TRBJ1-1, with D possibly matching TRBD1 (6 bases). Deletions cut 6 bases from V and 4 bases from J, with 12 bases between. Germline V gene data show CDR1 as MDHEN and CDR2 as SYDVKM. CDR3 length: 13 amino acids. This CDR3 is CASSEQGRTEAFF. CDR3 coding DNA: TGTGCCAGCAGCGAACAGGGACGCACTGAAGCTTTCTTT.

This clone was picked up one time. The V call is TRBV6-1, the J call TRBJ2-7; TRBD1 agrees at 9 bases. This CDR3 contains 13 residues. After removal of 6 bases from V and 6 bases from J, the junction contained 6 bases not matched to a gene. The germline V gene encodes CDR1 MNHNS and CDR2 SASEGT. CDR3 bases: TGTGCCAGCAGATTGGGACAGGGAATCGAGCAGTACTTC. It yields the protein CASRLGQGIEQYF.

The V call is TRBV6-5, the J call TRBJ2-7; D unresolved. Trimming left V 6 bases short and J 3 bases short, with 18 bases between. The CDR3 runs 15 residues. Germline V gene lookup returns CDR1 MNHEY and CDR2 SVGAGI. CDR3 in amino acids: CASRRGGIFGYEQYF. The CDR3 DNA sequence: TGTGCCAGCAGGCGAGGCGGAATATTTGGCTACGAGCAGTACTTC.

DNA of the CDR3: TGTGCCAGCAGTGACCGACAGTTGAACACTGAAGCTTTCTTT. This sequence encodes CASSDRQLNTEAFF. V and J are TRBV6-1 and TRBJ1-1, with D maybe TRBD1 (5 bases). V was shortened by 3 bases and J by 0 bases, with 8 bases between the two germline ends. This CDR3 is 14 amino acids long. Germline V gene data show CDR1 as MNHNS and CDR2 as SASEGT.

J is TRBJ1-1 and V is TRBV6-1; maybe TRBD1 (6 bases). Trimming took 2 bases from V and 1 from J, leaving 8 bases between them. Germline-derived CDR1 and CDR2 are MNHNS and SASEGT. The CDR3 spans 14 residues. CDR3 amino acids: CASSEIQGNTEAFF. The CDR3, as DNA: TGTGCCAGCAGTGAAATACAGGGGAACACTGAAGCTTTCTTT.